Listed here are 14 T cell receptor beta chains from one sample, sequenced in a study of T cell repertoires in cytomegalovirus infection. No cognate antigen is known for these TCRs. TCRdb re-called the reads with MiXCR, one entry per CDR3 protein. The repertoire consists of roughly 570,000 distinct CDR3 sequences, with under 45% occurring once and the leading ten covering about 46%. The sample here was cultured PBMCs, taken from culture after CMV antigen stimulation. Source of these receptors: a human donor in good health (CMV status not recorded). Some clones in this sample may be carry-over from other donors' samples.

V gene TRBV4-3 combines with J gene TRBJ2-5, with D perhaps being TRBD1 or TRBD2 (5 bases each). V lost 1 base, J lost 5 bases, and 11 bases lay in between. The CDR3 contains 14 residues. Germline V gives CDR1 LGHNA, CDR2 YSLEER. CDR3 amino acids: CASSQVEGEETQYF. In DNA form, the CDR3 reads TGCGCCAGCAGCCAAGTTGAAGGGGAGGAGACCCAGTACTTC.

This clonotype was observed a handful of times. The chain combines TRBV6-1 with TRBJ2-7; perhaps TRBD1 as D (6 bases). Trimming removed 8 bases at V and 6 bases at J, with 26 bases between. The CDR3 contains 16 residues. Germline assignment: CDR1 MNHNS and CDR2 SASEGT. CDR3 residues: CASGPPTGPTTAEQYF. The CDR3 DNA sequence: TGTGCCAGCGGTCCTCCGACAGGTCCTACCACCGCCGAGCAGTACTTC.

This clonotype was observed a few times. The chain recombines TRBV12-5 with TRBJ2-7; D unclear. The germline gives CDR1 LGHNT, CDR2 FRNRAP. This CDR3 spans 13 amino acids. The V gene lost 6 bases and the J gene lost 2 bases, with 11 bases spanning the gap. Here the CDR3 reads CASGPGPPYEQYF. The CDR3 DNA is TGTGCTAGTGGACCGGGTCCACCCTACGAGCAGTACTTC.

This clonotype was seen only a few times. The chain joins TRBV4-1 to TRBJ1-3; D unresolved. The CDR3 runs to 15 residues. V gave up 4 bases and J gave up 2 bases, with 12 bases separating them. CDR1 and CDR2 (germline): MGHRA, YSYEKL. Written as DNA, the CDR3 is TGCGCCAGCAGCCCCCTGTTGAGGGCTGGAAACACCATATATTTT. This translates into CASSPLLRAGNTIYF.

The gene calls are TRBV12-3 or TRBV12-4 and TRBJ2-7, with 10 bases lining up with TRBD1. This CDR3 has 14 amino acids. J was trimmed by 5 bases and V by 5 bases; bases with no gene match: 6. CDR3 in amino acids: CASSPPTGGHEQYF. In nucleotides, the CDR3 is TGTGCCAGCAGTCCGCCGACAGGGGGCCACGAGCAGTACTTC.

This chain connects TRBV7-2 to TRBJ2-3, with TRBD2 matching 9 bases. Trimming cost V 5 bases and J 3 bases; bases outside gene matches: 9. Germline V lookup: CDR1 SGHTA, CDR2 FQGNSA. The CDR3 extends over 16 amino acids. The CDR3 sequence is CASSTHSGSNTDTQYF. In DNA, the CDR3 is TGTGCCAGCAGCACTCATAGCGGGAGCAATACAGATACGCAGTATTTT.

The chain is built from TRBV24-1 and TRBJ2-5, with no clear D. The CDR3 is 14 amino acids. The germline V gene has CDR1 KGHDR and CDR2 SFDVKD. V lost 1 base and J 2 bases, leaving 7 bases between the germline ends. The CDR3 protein is CATSDLSRQETQYF. In DNA, the CDR3 is TGTGCCACCAGTGATTTATCCAGGCAAGAGACCCAGTACTTC.

The chain joins TRBV12-3 or TRBV12-4 to TRBJ2-3; tentative D call: TRBD2 (7 bases). Trimming stripped 2 bases from V and 4 bases from J, with 19 bases between. The CDR3 spans 17 residues. As DNA, the CDR3 is TGTGCCAGCAGTTTACGGGGTAGGGGGGGACTCTCAGATACGCAGTATTTT. Translation gives CASSLRGRGGLSDTQYF.

In its sample, this clonotype was seen many times. The J gene is TRBJ1-1, the V gene TRBV4-1; D unclear. CDR3 length: 14 residues. The germline V gene encodes CDR1 MGHRA and CDR2 YSYEKL. Trimming left V 1 base short and J 8 bases short, with 14 bases between. CDR3 nucleotide sequence: TGCGCCAGCAGCCAAGGACTACACCTAACCGAAGCTTTCTTT. This encodes CASSQGLHLTEAFF.

This clonotype appeared a few times. This rearrangement joins TRBV12-3 or TRBV12-4 to TRBJ1-2; 7 nucleotides line up with TRBD1. Trimming took 6 bases from V and 6 from J; bases not matched to a gene: 10. The CDR3 contains 14 residues. The DNA of the CDR3 is TGTGCCAGCAGCAGGGGGAGGGGCCCGAATGGCTACACCTTC. Translating gives CASSRGRGPNGYTF.

This clonotype was found a few times. CDR3 in amino acids: CASGSRGDYGYTF. CDR3 nucleotide sequence: TGTGCCAGCGGATCCAGGGGTGACTATGGCTACACCTTC. The chain employs TRBV12-3 or TRBV12-4 and TRBJ1-2; D possibly corresponds to TRBD1 (6 bases). The CDR3 sequence is 13 residues long. Trimming took off 8 bases at V and 3 bases at J, with 13 bases between the two ends.

The gene calls are TRBV7-8 and TRBJ2-1, with D hard to call. With 0 bases removed from V and 0 bases from J, the gap between germline ends came to 15 bases. This CDR3 region has 18 residues. The germline gives CDR1 SGHVS, CDR2 FQNEAQ. CDR3 DNA sequence: TGTGCCAGCAGCTTAGCGAGGCAACCGGTAAGCTCCTACAATGAGCAGTTCTTC. It specifies CASSLARQPVSSYNEQFF.

V and J are TRBV4-3 and TRBJ2-4; 7 nucleotides match TRBD2. J gave up 4 bases and V 1 base, and 16 bases lay outside the gene matches. Looked up from germline, CDR1 is LGHNA and CDR2 is YSLEER. The length of the CDR3 is 19 residues. The CDR3 protein is CASSQALTGTTLIKNIQYF. The CDR3, as DNA: TGCGCCAGCAGCCAAGCCCTTACCGGGACTACTCTCATAAAAAACATTCAGTACTTC.

Ten or more counts support this clonotype. The gene calls are TRBV7-2 and TRBJ1-6, with TRBD1 identical over 7 bases. This CDR3 has 15 amino acids. CDR1 SGHTA and CDR2 FQGNSA come from the germline V gene. V lost 1 base to trimming and J lost 9 bases; unmatched junction nucleotides: 6. The CDR3 nucleotides are TGTGCCAGCAGCTTAGTGACAGGGAATAGTTCACCCCTCCACTTT. It yields the protein CASSLVTGNSSPLHF.